This T cell receptor (beta chain) was documented in a study of shared clonotypes between healthy human individuals. Deep-level running was used for the assay. Data came from immunoSEQ multiplex PCR; TCRdb stores just in-frame clones and leaves some out. The table has about 100,000 clones, approximately 51% seen once. CDR3 length: 11 residues. Sequenced sample: PBMCs. This sequence originates from a woman between 40 and 50 years old in good health. Some clones in this sample may be carry-over from other donors' samples. This rearrangement joins TRBV5-2 to TRBJ1-1. TRBV5-2 is described as a pseudogene. CDR3 in amino acids: CASSPGGRAFF. CDR3 sequence (DNA): TGCGCCAGCAGCCCCGGGGGGAGAGCTTTCTTT.